This is a list of T cell receptor beta chains from one sample in a study of blood T cell repertoires in COVID-19. Repertoires were generated with immunoSEQ multiplex PCR, while TCRdb's copy carries only in-frame clones and drops some. This table holds about 100,000 clones, 70% to 80% found once. Input material: peripheral blood. The receptor source for this set is an older woman with acute or convalescent COVID-19. Both conserved end residues are part of each CDR3. The D gene is left open where the match is weak. Clone sizes are given selectively: once, few, many, or a class where the clone is expanded.

CDR3nt,CDR3aa,v_gene,abundance,d_gene,j_gene
TGCGCCAGCAGCTTGGAAGGGAGCAGAGATACGCAGTATTTT,CASSLEGSRDTQYF,TRBV5-1,.,.,TRBJ2-3
TGTGCCAGCAGCCGAGGCCAGGGGACTGGCTACACCTTC,CASSRGQGTGYTF,TRBV12-3/TRBV12-4,.,.,TRBJ1-2
TGTGCCAGCAGCTTCAGCAGGAACAGCGAAAAACTGTTTTTT,CASSFSRNSEKLFF,TRBV5-4,.,.,TRBJ1-4
TGCGCCAGCAGCCCGGGACAGGGGGCGGCATTGTATGGCTACACCTTC,CASSPGQGAALYGYTF,TRBV5-1,once,TRBD1,TRBJ1-2
TGTGCCAGCAGTCGGCTAGAGTTGGAACAGCCCCAGCATTTT,CASSRLELEQPQHF,TRBV28,.,.,TRBJ1-5
TGTGCCAGCAGCTTGTGGGGCGCGGATACGCAGTATTTT,CASSLWGADTQYF,TRBV7-9,.,.,TRBJ2-3
TGTGCCAGCAGTTTACCAGGTTCGGTCCAAAACATTCAGTACTTC,CASSLPGSVQNIQYF,TRBV28,.,.,TRBJ2-4
TGTGCCAGCAGCCCCAGGGGGACAGGGGTCCACGAGCAGTACTTC,CASSPRGTGVHEQYF,TRBV11-2,.,TRBD1,TRBJ2-7
TGCGCCAGCAGCTTGGACACGGGTCCGAGCCGGGCTTTCTTT,CASSLDTGPSRAFF,TRBV5-1,.,.,TRBJ1-1
TGTGCCAGCAGCTTAACCACTTCGCCTACGGATGGCTACACCTTC,CASSLTTSPTDGYTF,TRBV9,.,.,TRBJ1-2
TGTGCCAGTAGACAACAGGGGCTCGATCAGCCCCAGCATTTT,CASRQQGLDQPQHF,TRBV19,.,TRBD1,TRBJ1-5
TGTGCCAGCAGCTTGACTGAGGCGGGCAACGAGCAGTACTTC,CASSLTEAGNEQYF,TRBV5-4,.,.,TRBJ2-7
TGTGCCAGTAGTGTCACAGGGGGTGAGGCAGATACGCAGTATTTT,CASSVTGGEADTQYF,TRBV19,once,TRBD1,TRBJ2-3
TGTGCCAGCAGATTAGAGGCAGGGGACTATGGCTACACCTTC,CASRLEAGDYGYTF,TRBV28,once,.,TRBJ1-2
TGTGCCAGCAGTGAACTAGCGGGGGCTAGCACAGATACGCAGTATTTT,CASSELAGASTDTQYF,TRBV2,.,TRBD2,TRBJ2-3
TGTGCCAGCAGCCCCTTGTCTGACAATGAGCAGTTCTTC,CASSPLSDNEQFF,TRBV7-3,.,.,TRBJ2-1
TGCAGCGCCCGAGGGGGGGTTGCTTATGGCTACACCTTC,CSARGGVAYGYTF,TRBV29-1,.,.,TRBJ1-2
TGTGCCAGCAGGATTCCGGGACAGGCCTACAATGAGCAGTTCTTC,CASRIPGQAYNEQFF,TRBV28,.,TRBD1,TRBJ2-1
TGTGCCAGCAGTTCTAGTCCGCTTGGAGGCTACACCTTC,CASSSSPLGGYTF,TRBV6-5,.,.,TRBJ1-2
TGTGCCAGCAGCCACTACAGGGGCTCCTACGAGCAGTACTTC,CASSHYRGSYEQYF,TRBV14,.,TRBD1,TRBJ2-7
TGTGCCAGCAGTGAAACCCAGAGAGGTCCCAATCAGCCCCAGCATTTT,CASSETQRGPNQPQHF,TRBV2,few,.,TRBJ1-5
TGTGCCAGCAGCTTCCGGGACACTAACACTGAAGCTTTCTTT,CASSFRDTNTEAFF,TRBV5-8,.,.,TRBJ1-1
TGTGCCAGTAGTAGGATGGGACTGAGCTCCTACGAGCAGTACTTC,CASSRMGLSSYEQYF,TRBV19,few,.,TRBJ2-7
TGTGCCAGCATTGAGACAGGGTGTGGAGAAAAACTGTTTTTT,CASIETGCGEKLFF,TRBV21-1,.,.,TRBJ1-4
TGTGCCACCAGTGATTCGGTGTACAATGAGCAGTTCTTC,CATSDSVYNEQFF,TRBV24-1,.,.,TRBJ2-1
TGTGCCAGCAGTTACTCGGGGCGACGGAACACCGGGGAGCTGTTTTTT,CASSYSGRRNTGELFF,TRBV6-5,few,.,TRBJ2-2
TGTGCCGTCCTCCCGGGGGTCAGTTCACCCCTCCACTTT,CAVLPGVSSPLHF,TRBV30,few,.,TRBJ1-6
TGCAGCGGACGGGGTTTTCAAGAGACCCAGTACTTC,CSGRGFQETQYF,TRBV29-1,.,.,TRBJ2-5
TGTGCCAGTAACCGACAGGGAAGAAACACTGAAGCTTTCTTT,CASNRQGRNTEAFF,TRBV19,once,TRBD1,TRBJ1-1
TGTGCCAGCAGAGGGGGCCGGGACAAAGGACCTTATGGCTACACCTTC,CASRGGRDKGPYGYTF,TRBV21-1,.,.,TRBJ1-2
TGTGCCACAGAGTTTCAGGGGGGAACTGAAGCTTTCTTT,CATEFQGGTEAFF,TRBV6-5,.,TRBD1,TRBJ1-1
TGTGCCAGCAGCTTAGCCGGGGGGGCGGATGGCTACACCTTC,CASSLAGGADGYTF,TRBV7-9,.,.,TRBJ1-2
TGTGCCAGCAGTTTCGCTGGGACAGGGGGCGGCGAGCAGTACTTC,CASSFAGTGGGEQYF,TRBV27,once,TRBD1,TRBJ2-7
TGTGCCAGCAGCAGCTTCGGCAGGGCTGGTAATTCACCCCTCCACTTT,CASSSFGRAGNSPLHF,TRBV7-2,many,.,TRBJ1-6
TGTGCCAGCAGTTTTAGCCGGACGGACTCGGGGGGCTACACCTTC,CASSFSRTDSGGYTF,TRBV6-5,.,.,TRBJ1-2
TGTGCCAGCAGTGAAGCGCTTCAGGGGGCCTATGAAAAACTGTTTTTT,CASSEALQGAYEKLFF,TRBV2,.,TRBD1,TRBJ1-4
TGTGCCAGCAGCCCAGGTTGGGGGGGCCACTATGGCTACACCTTC,CASSPGWGGHYGYTF,TRBV5-5,.,.,TRBJ1-2
TGCGCCAGCAGCTTAGGCGGGGGGGCCACAGATACGCAGTATTTT,CASSLGGGATDTQYF,TRBV5-1,once,TRBD2,TRBJ2-3
TGTGCCAGCAGTGAAGCGCGGGACCGAGATGAAGCTTTCTTT,CASSEARDRDEAFF,TRBV6-1,.,.,TRBJ1-1
TGTGCCAGTAGTATCGGTAGCGGGGGGTACAATGAGCAGTTCTTC,CASSIGSGGYNEQFF,TRBV19,.,TRBD2,TRBJ2-1
TGCGCCAGCAGCTTAGGGGGAGGCAATCAGCCCCAGCATTTT,CASSLGGGNQPQHF,TRBV5-1,.,.,TRBJ1-5